This TCR beta chain was recorded in a study of T cells in Graves' hyperthyroidism and ophthalmopathy (dated by TCRdb to about 2019). About the study as a whole: Peripheral blood was collected at initial diagnosis, before any treatment. A discovery cohort of around 100 patients, approximately 44 with Graves' ophthalmopathy and about 58 with stable Graves' hyperthyroidism, was used to find distinguishing TCR V-J signatures. An independent validation cohort of fewer than 20 hyperthyroidism patients and about 15 patients who later progressed to ophthalmopathy tested prospective prediction of ophthalmopathy. The 100 discovery patients were divided at random into training and test sets in a 7:3 ratio. The study also compared thyroid tissue and blood T-cell repertoires from five or six Graves' hyperthyroidism patients. Once sampling was done, hyperthyroidism patients were given methimazole at a starting dose of 30 mg daily, whereas ophthalmopathy patients were given high-dose intravenous methylprednisolone. The paper reports TCR Vbeta CDR3 sequencing of approximately 140 peripheral blood samples: some 41 ophthalmopathy, under 80 hyperthyroidism and some 17 progressor patients.

This clonotype was counted ten times or more. Its binding antigen is unknown. No much larger clone is present one base from it, and per-base qualities are unavailable. Amplification of TCR beta CDR3 regions was carried out from RNA transcripts. A first-round RT-PCR of the TCR CDR3 used the HTBI primer set with the Qiagen OneStep RT-PCR kit. The libraries were constructed in a second round of multiplex PCR and then size-selected and purified. The libraries were sequenced on an Illumina HiSeq2000 using paired-end 100 bp reads. Per the authors' processing: SOAPnuke was used to process the raw data, with reads discarded if the reads contained adapters or uncalled bases, had a mean Phred below 15, or lacked an exact constant-primer or identifier match. High-quality paired reads were merged using COPE v1.2.5, and each unique nucleotide sequence was defined as a clonotype. MiTCR v1.1 was used to align clonotypes to the IMGT TRBV, TRBD and TRBJ reference segments. The analysis was restricted to V-J combinations with a frequency above 0.0001, which together covered about 99% of the repertoires. A TCS score was defined as the ratio between F50 (clonal expansion) and ExV (chaos), using BLOSUM62-based TCRdist between CDR3 peptides within each V-J. Welch's t-statistics and random forest reduced 500 to 550 V-J features to roughly 13, which were used in a naive Bayes classifier (R e1071). TCRdb reprocessing: public reads trimmed at Q25 with fastp, clones called with MiXCR, in-frame beta chains kept. Records with the same CDR3 protein are collapsed into one entry carrying the most frequent genes and DNA. The V and J calls and clone size come from TCRdb's table, not from the authors' own analysis. A total of some 510,000 distinct CDR3 sequences appear in this sample, more than 20% of them only once. The ten most abundant clones make up more than 20% of the sample.

Including cysteine and phenylalanine, the CDR3 has 12 amino acids. The CDR3 DNA has 36 bases and is translated from base 1. Sequences SQVTM (CDR1) and ANQGSEA (CDR2) are obtained from the germline V gene. Stable Graves' hyperthyroidism was defined as no progression to ophthalmopathy during 18 months of follow-up. Hyperthyroidism patients were newly diagnosed, with disease duration under 2 months, and aged 18 to 65 years. Any patient with an uncontrolled infection, another autoimmune disease, pregnancy or lactation was excluded. Clinical symptoms, serum thyroxine and TRAb, thyroid ultrasound, and orbital computed tomography formed the basis for the diagnoses. Ficoll-Paque density gradient centrifugation was used to isolate PBMCs from approximately 10 ml of fresh peripheral blood. Total RNA was extracted using Trizol reagent, and RNA quality was assessed on an Agilent 2100 Bioanalyzer. General conclusions and limits of the study: No statistical method was used to set the sample size in advance, and investigators knew the group allocation. In validation, the model predicted progression to ophthalmopathy a median of roughly 6.2 months before onset, with roughly 70% sensitivity and roughly 79% specificity. In cross-validation, a model built on a 13 V-J signature told ophthalmopathy apart from stable hyperthyroidism with over 85% sensitivity and approximately 81% specificity, and in testing the same model reached 80%/75%. Most expanded thyroid clonotypes (frequency above 0.001) were also detected in blood, suggesting blood repertoires may reflect thyroid immune responses.

This sequence was found in a man aged 18 to 29 with Graves' hyperthyroidism. Rearrangement joined TRBV29-1 to TRBJ1-1; too little of a D gene remains to name it. Sequencing used blood. The DNA reads as follows: TGCTCACCCTATGGGCTGAACACTGAAGCTTTCTTT. Its protein is CSPYGLNTEAFF. With the rest looked up from the reference TRBV29-1 and TRBJ1-1 genes rather than sequenced, the full variable domain is SAVISQKPSRDICQRGTSLTIQCQVDSQVTMMFWYRQQPGQSLTLIATANQGSEATYESGFVIDKFPISRPNLTFSTLTVSNMSPEDSSIYLCSPYGLNTEAFFGQGTRLTVV.